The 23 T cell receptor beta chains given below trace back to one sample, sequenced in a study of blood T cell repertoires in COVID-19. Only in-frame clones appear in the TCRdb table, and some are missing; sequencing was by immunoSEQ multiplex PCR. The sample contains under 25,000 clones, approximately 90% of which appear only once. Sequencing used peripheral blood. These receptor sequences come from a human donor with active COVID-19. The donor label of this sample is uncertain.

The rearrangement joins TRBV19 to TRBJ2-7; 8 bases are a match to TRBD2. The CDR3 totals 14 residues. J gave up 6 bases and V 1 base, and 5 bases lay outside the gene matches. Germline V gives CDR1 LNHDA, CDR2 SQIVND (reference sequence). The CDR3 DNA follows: TGTGCCAGTAGTATAGCAGGGCTAGCGGGCGAGCAGTACTTC. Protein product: CASSIAGLAGEQYF.

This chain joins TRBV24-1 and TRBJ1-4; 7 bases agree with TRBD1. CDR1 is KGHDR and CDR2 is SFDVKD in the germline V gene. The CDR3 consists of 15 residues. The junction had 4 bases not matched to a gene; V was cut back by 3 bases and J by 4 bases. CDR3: CATSDPGQHNEKLFF. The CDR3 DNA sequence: TGTGCCACCAGTGATCCGGGACAGCATAATGAAAAACTGTTTTTT.

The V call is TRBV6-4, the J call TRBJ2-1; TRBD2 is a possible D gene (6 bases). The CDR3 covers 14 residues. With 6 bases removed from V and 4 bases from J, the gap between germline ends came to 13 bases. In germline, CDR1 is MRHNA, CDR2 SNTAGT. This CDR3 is CASRPGENYNEQFF. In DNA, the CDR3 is TGTGCCAGCAGGCCGGGGGAAAATTACAATGAGCAGTTCTTC.

CDR3 bases: TGTGCCATCAGTGATTTGCGGGAGGCAGATACGCAGTATTTT. Its translation: CAISDLREADTQYF. The genes are TRBV10-3 and TRBJ2-3; 8 positions agree with TRBD2. The germline CDR1 and CDR2 sequences are ENHRY and SYGVKD. V trimming: 3 bases; J trimming: 4 bases; junction bases outside the gene matches: 3. The CDR3 spans 14 residues.

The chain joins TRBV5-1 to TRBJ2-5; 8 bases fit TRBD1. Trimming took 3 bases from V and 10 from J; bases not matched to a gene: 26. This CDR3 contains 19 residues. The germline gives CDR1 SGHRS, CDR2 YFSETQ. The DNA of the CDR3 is TGCGCCAGCAGCTGGGACCTCCTATCAAGACAGGGGCCGCCGGGCGACCAGTACTTC. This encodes CASSWDLLSRQGPPGDQYF. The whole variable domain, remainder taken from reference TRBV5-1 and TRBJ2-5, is KAGVTQTPRYLIKTRGQQVTLSCSPISGHRSVSWYQQTPGQGLQFLFEYFSETQRNKGNFPGRFSGRQFSNSRSEMNVSTLELGDSALYLCASSWDLLSRQGPPGDQYFGPGTRLLVL.

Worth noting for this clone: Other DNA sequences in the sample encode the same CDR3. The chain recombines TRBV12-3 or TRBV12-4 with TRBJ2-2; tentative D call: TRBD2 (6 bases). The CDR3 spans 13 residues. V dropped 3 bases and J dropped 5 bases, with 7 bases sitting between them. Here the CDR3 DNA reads TGTGCCAGCAGTTTGGAGGGGACCGGGGAGCTGTTTTTT. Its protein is CASSLEGTGELFF.

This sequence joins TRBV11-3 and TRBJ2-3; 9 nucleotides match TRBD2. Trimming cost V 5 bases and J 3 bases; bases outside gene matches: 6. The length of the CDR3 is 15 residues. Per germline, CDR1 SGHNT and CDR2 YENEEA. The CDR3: CASSRSGRRTDTQYF. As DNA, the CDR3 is TGTGCCAGCAGCCGGAGCGGGAGGCGGACAGATACGCAGTATTTT. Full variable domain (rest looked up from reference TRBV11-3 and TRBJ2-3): EAGVVQSPRYKIIEKKQPVAFWCNPISGHNTLYWYLQNLGQGPELLIRYENEEAVDDSQLPKDRFSAERLKGVDSTLKIQPAELGDSAVYLCASSRSGRRTDTQYFGPGTRLTVL.

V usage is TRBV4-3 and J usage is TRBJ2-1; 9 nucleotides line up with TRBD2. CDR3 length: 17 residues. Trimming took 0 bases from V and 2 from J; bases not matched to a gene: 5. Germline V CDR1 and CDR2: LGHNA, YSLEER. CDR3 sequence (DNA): TGCGCCAGCAGCCAAGATCAGGCTAGCGGGACCTACAATGAGCAGTTCTTC. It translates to CASSQDQASGTYNEQFF.

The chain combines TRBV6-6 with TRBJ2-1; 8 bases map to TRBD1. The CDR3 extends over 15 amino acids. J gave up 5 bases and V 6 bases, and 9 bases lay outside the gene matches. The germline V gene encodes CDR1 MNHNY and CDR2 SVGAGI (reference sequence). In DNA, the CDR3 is TGTGCCAGCAGACCGATGGACAGGGCAAACAATGAGCAGTTCTTC. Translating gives CASRPMDRANNEQFF.

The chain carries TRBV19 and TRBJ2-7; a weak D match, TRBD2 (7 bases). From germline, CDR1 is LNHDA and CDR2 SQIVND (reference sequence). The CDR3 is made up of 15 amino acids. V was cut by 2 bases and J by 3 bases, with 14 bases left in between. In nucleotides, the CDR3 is TGTGCCAGTAGTATATCGGGGGGCGAAAACTACGAGCAGTACTTC. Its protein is CASSISGGENYEQYF.

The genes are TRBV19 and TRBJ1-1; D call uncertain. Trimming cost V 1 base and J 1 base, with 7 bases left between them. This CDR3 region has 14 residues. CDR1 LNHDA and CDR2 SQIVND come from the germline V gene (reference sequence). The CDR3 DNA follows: TGTGCCAGTAGTATAGCGGGAGGGAACACTGAAGCTTTCTTT. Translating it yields CASSIAGGNTEAFF.

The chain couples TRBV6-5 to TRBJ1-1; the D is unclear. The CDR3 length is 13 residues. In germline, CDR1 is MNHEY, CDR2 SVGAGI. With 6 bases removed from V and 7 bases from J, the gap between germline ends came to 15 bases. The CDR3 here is CASRGDGYNEAFF. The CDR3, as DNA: TGTGCCAGCAGGGGAGACGGATATAATGAAGCTTTCTTT.

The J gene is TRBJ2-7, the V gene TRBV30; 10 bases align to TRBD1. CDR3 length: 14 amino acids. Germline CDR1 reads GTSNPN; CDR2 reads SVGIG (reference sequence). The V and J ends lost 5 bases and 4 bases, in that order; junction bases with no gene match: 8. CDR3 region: CAWRGRQGAYEQYF. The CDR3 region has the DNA TGTGCCTGGCGTGGCAGACAGGGGGCTTACGAGCAGTACTTC.

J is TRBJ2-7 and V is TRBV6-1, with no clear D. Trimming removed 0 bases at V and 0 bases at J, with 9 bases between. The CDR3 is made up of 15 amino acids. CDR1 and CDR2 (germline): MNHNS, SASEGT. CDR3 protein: CASSEALLSSYEQYF. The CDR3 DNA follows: TGTGCCAGCAGTGAAGCGTTACTTTCCTCCTACGAGCAGTACTTC.

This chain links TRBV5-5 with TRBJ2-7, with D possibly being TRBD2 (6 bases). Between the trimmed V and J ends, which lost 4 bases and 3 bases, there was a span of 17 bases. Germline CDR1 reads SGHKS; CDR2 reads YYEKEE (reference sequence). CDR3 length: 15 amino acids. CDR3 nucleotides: TGTGCCAGCAGCCCAGAACCCGGGGGACTCTACGAGCAGTACTTC. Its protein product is CASSPEPGGLYEQYF.

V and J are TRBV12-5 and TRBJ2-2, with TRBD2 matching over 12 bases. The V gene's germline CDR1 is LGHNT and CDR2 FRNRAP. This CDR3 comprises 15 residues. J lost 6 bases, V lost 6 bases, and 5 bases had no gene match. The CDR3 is CASGLAGGTSGELFF. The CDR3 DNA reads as TGTGCTAGTGGGCTAGCGGGGGGGACCTCCGGGGAGCTGTTTTTT. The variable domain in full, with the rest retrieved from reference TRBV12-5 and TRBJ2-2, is DARVTQTPRHKVTEMGQEVTMRCQPILGHNTVFWYRQTMMQGLELLAYFRNRAPLDDSGMPKDRFSAEMPDATLATLKIQPSEPRDSAVYFCASGLAGGTSGELFFGEGSRLTVL.

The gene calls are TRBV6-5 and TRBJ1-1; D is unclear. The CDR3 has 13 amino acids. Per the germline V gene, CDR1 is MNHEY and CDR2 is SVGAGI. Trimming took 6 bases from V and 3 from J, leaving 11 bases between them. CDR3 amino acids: CASRASKDTEAFF. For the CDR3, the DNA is TGTGCCAGCAGAGCGAGTAAGGACACTGAAGCTTTCTTT.

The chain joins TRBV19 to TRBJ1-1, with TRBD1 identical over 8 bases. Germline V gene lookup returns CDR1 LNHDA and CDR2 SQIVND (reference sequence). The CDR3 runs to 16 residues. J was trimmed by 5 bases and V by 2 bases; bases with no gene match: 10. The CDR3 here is CASSILGAGGSTEAFF. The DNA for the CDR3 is TGTGCCAGTAGTATATTAGGGGCAGGGGGCTCTACTGAAGCTTTCTTT.

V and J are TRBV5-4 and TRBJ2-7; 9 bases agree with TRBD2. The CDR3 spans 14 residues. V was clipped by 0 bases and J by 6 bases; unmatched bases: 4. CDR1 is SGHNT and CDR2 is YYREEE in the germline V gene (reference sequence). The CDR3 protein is CASSLDSGSTEQYF. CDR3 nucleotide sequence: TGTGCCAGCAGCTTGGATAGCGGGAGTACCGAGCAGTACTTC. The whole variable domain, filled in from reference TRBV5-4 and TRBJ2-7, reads ETGVTQSPTHLIKTRGQQVTLRCSSQSGHNTVSWYQQALGQGPQFIFQYYREEENGRGNFPPRFSGLQFPNYSSELNVNALELDDSALYLCASSLDSGSTEQYFGPGTRLTVT.

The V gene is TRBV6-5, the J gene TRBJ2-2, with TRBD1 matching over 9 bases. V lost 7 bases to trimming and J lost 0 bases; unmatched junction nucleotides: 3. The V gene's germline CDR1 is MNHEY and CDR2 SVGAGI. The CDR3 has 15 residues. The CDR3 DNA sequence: TGTGCCAGCATTGGACAGGGGTCGAACACCGGGGAGCTGTTTTTT. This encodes CASIGQGSNTGELFF.

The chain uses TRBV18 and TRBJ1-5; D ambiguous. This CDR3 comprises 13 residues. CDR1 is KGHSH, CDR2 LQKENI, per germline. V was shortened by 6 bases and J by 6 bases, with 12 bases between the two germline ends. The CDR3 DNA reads TGTGCCAGCTCCCCTGAGGTTGGTCAGCCCCAGCATTTT. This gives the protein CASSPEVGQPQHF.

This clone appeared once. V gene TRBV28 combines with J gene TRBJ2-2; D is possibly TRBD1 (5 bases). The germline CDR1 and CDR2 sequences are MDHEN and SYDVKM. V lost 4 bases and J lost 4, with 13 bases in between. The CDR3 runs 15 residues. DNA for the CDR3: TGTGCCAGCAGTTCCCGACAGCTGGTCACCGGGGAGCTGTTTTTT. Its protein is CASSSRQLVTGELFF.

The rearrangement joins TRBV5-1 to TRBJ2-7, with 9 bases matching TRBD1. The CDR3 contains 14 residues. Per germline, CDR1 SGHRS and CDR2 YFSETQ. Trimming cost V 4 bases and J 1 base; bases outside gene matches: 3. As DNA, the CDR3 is TGCGCCAGCAGCGCCGACAGGGGGTCCTACGAGCAGTACTTC. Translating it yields CASSADRGSYEQYF.